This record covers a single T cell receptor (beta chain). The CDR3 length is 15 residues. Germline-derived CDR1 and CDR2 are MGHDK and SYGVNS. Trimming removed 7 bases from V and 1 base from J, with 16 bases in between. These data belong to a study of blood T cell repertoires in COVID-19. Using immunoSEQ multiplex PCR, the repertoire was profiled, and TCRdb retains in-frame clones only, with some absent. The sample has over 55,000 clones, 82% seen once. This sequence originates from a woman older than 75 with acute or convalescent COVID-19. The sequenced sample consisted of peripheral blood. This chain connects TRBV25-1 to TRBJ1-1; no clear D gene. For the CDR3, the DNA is TGTGCCAGCATTCTCACGGTCAGAGGGAACACTGAAGCTTTCTTT. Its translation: CASILTVRGNTEAFF.